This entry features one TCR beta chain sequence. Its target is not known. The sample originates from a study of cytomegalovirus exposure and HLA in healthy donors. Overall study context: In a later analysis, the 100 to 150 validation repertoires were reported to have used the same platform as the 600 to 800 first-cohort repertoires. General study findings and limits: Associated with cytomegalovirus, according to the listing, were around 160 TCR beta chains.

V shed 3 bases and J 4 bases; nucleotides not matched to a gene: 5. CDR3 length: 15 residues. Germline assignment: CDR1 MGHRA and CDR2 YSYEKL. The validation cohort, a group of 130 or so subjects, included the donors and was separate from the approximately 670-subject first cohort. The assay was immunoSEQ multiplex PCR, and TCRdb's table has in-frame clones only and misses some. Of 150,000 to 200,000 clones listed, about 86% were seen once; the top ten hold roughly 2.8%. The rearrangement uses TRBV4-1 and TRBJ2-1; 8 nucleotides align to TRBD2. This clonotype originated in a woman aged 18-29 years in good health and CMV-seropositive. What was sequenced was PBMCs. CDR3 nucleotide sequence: TGCGCCAGCAGCCACGGGGGGGGAGTATACAATGAGCAGTTCTTC. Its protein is CASSHGGGVYNEQFF.